This entry lists 13 T cell receptor beta chains sequenced from one sample in a study of blood T cell repertoires in COVID-19. The data were produced by immunoSEQ multiplex PCR, yet TCRdb's version contains in-frame clones alone and is incomplete. The sample contains about 300,000 clones, about nine tenths of which appear only once. Sequencing was carried out using PBMCs or T cells enriched from blood (not recorded which). Every receptor here comes from a young woman who had recovered from COVID-19.

This clone was observed a handful of times. The chain combines TRBV7-9 with TRBJ2-7, with D perhaps matching TRBD1 (6 bases). The germline V and J ends were trimmed by 5 bases and 7 bases, with 21 bases remaining between them. The germline gives CDR1 SEHNR, CDR2 FQNEAQ (reference sequence). This CDR3 has 15 residues. CDR3 in DNA: TGTGCCAGCAGCCCCATGGGGGCAGGCTTCCGTGAGCAGTACTTC. It yields the protein CASSPMGAGFREQYF.

This clone appeared once. The chain is built from TRBV15 and TRBJ1-5; TRBD1 is a possible D gene (6 bases). This CDR3 is built from 14 residues. CDR1 is LNHNV, CDR2 YYDKDF, per germline (reference sequence). V shed 2 bases and J shed 7 bases, with 12 bases lying between them. The CDR3 DNA sequence: TGTGCCACCAGCAGAAACAGGGAGTTGCAGCCCCAGCATTTT. It yields the protein CATSRNRELQPQHF.

The chain has TRBV15 and TRBJ1-1; D is perhaps TRBD1 (5 bases). The germline V gene encodes CDR1 LNHNV and CDR2 YYDKDF (reference sequence). The CDR3 consists of 17 residues. V was shortened by 0 bases and J by 5 bases, with 19 bases between the two germline ends. In DNA, the CDR3 is TGTGCCACCAGCAGAGAGGAGGCGAACACCCGGGGGACTGAAGCTTTCTTT. Encoded protein: CATSREEANTRGTEAFF.

V usage is TRBV6-5 and J usage is TRBJ1-6, with TRBD1 matching over 7 bases. V lost 6 bases, J lost 6 bases, and 5 bases stayed unmatched. Germline V lookup: CDR1 MNHEY, CDR2 SVGAGI. CDR3 length: 14 residues. CDR3 nucleotide sequence: TGTGCCAGCAGACCGGGACAGACTAATTCACCCCTCCACTTT. Its protein is CASRPGQTNSPLHF.

The rearrangement uses TRBV4-1 and TRBJ1-3, with 7 bases matching TRBD1. Unmatched junction bases numbered 4, after V lost 2 bases and J lost 3 bases. This CDR3 is built from 15 residues. Per the germline V gene, CDR1 is MGHRA and CDR2 is YSYEKL. In DNA form, the CDR3 reads TGCGCCAGCAGCCAACAGGGGGTACATGGAAACACCATATATTTT. Its protein product is CASSQQGVHGNTIYF.

The DNA of the CDR3 is TGTGCCAGCACCACGCGGGACAGGTACAATCAGCCCCAGCATTTT. Translated, it gives CASTTRDRYNQPQHF. The genes are TRBV2 and TRBJ1-5; TRBD1 matches at 8 bases. The junction had 8 bases not matched to a gene; V was cut back by 7 bases and J by 3 bases. The germline V gene encodes CDR1 SNHLY and CDR2 FYNNEI. This CDR3 region has 15 residues.

The V gene is TRBV9, the J gene TRBJ2-3; TRBD2 agrees at 13 bases. V shed 3 bases, J shed 4 bases, and the junction held 5 bases outside the gene matches. The CDR3 runs 16 residues. Germline-derived CDR1 and CDR2 are SGDLS and YYNGEE. The CDR3 loop reads CASSGTGTSGADTQYF. In nucleotides, the CDR3 is TGTGCCAGCAGCGGGACCGGGACTAGCGGGGCAGATACGCAGTATTTT.

This chain connects TRBV18 to TRBJ2-2, with D possibly TRBD2 on 6 matching bases. Germline V gene lookup returns CDR1 KGHSH and CDR2 LQKENI. V lost 0 bases, J lost 6 bases, and 20 bases lay in between. The CDR3 is 18 amino acids. The DNA of the CDR3 is TGTGCCAGCTCACCACCGCAAGGGTCCAGAGGAGGGGCCGGGGAGCTGTTTTTT. Encoded protein: CASSPPQGSRGGAGELFF.

This chain uses TRBV28 with TRBJ2-7; D may be TRBD2 (6 bases). V was cut by 3 bases and J by 1 base, with 7 bases left in between. This CDR3 has 13 residues. Germline CDR1 is MDHEN and CDR2 is SYDVKM. The CDR3 region is CASSLAGSYEQYF. CDR3 in DNA: TGTGCCAGCAGTTTGGCGGGATCCTACGAGCAGTACTTC.

The rearrangement joins TRBV28 to TRBJ1-2; 7 bases agree with TRBD1. Trimming took 6 bases from V and 3 from J; bases not matched to a gene: 19. The CDR3 runs to 18 residues. CDR1 and CDR2 (germline): MDHEN, SYDVKM. Here the CDR3 DNA reads TGTGCCAGCAGCTACGGTTGGGACAGAAGGGGTTTGGACTATGGCTACACCTTC. Encoded protein: CASSYGWDRRGLDYGYTF.

The V gene is TRBV27, the J gene TRBJ2-5; D might be TRBD2 (6 bases). The CDR3 has 14 amino acids. CDR1 and CDR2 (germline): MNHEY, SMNVEV (reference sequence). The V end was cut by 3 bases, the J end by 5 bases, with 13 bases between. The CDR3 DNA reads TGTGCCAGCAGTTTCACGGGGGAGTGGGAGACCCAGTACTTC. It codes for CASSFTGEWETQYF.

The genes are TRBV4-1 and TRBJ1-6, with unresolved D. The CDR3 totals 16 residues. Germline lookup yields CDR1 MGHRA and CDR2 YSYEKL. Trimming cost V 4 bases and J 4 bases, with 14 bases left between them. The CDR3 loop reads CASSRGELSYNSPLHF. CDR3 in DNA: TGCGCCAGCAGCCGAGGAGAGTTGAGTTATAATTCACCCCTCCACTTT.

As DNA, the CDR3 is TGTGCCAGCAGCTTTCTTCAGGGGGGCTCTGGAAACACCATATATTTT. Protein product: CASSFLQGGSGNTIYF. The V and J genes are TRBV5-6 and TRBJ1-3, with 7 positions matching TRBD1. CDR3 length: 16 residues. The V gene end was trimmed by 2 bases and the J gene end by 0 bases; junction bases not matched to a gene: 5. Germline CDR1 SGHDT, CDR2 YYEEEE.